This T cell receptor (beta chain) was sequenced during a study of blood T cell repertoires in COVID-19. Across the study: Collection of acute and convalescent COVID-19 samples took place in the United States, Italy and Spain. T cells, B-cell-depleted T cells, or PBMCs supplied cDNA or gDNA.

Enrolment of Seattle patients took place during active infection, and they were followed longitudinally. How the authors handled the data: By means of reference gene primer amplification, nucleated cell counts were estimated. This table comes from immunoSEQ multiplex PCR, and its TCRdb copy is limited to in-frame clones, with some not included. V, J and clone size derive from that table, while D and trimming were established from the DNA sequence. This sample has about 480,000 clones, with 85% to 90% found just once. Germline CDR1 LNHNV, CDR2 YYDKDF (reference sequence). The CDR3 covers 13 residues. The J segment lost 1 base and the V segment lost 8 bases, leaving 4 bases of the junction unmatched.

This receptor was obtained from a woman aged 45 to 65 with COVID-19, enrolled during active disease. This chain uses TRBV15 with TRBJ1-1; 7 bases map to TRBD1. Sequencing input: peripheral blood. CDR3 DNA sequence: TGTGCCACCGAGGGGGCCGAGAACACTGAAGCTTTCTTT. Amino acids: CATEGAENTEAFF.